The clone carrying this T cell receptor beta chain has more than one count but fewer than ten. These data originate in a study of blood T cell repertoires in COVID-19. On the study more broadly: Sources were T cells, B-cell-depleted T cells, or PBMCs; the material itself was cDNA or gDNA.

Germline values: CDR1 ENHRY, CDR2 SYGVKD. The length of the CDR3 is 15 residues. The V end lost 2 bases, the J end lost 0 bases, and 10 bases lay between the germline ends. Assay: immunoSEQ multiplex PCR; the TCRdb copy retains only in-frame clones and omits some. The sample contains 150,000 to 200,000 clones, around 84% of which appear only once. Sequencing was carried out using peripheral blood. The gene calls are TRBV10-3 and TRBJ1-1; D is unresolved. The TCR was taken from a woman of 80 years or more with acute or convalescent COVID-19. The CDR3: CAISEPGAMNTEAFF. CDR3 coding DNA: TGTGCCATCAGTGAGCCGGGAGCAATGAACACTGAAGCTTTCTTT.